The 9 T cell receptor beta chains presented below share a single source sample, sequenced in a study of radiotherapy plus CTLA-4 blockade in lung cancer. The table came from immunoSEQ multiplex PCR; TCRdb's copy has only in-frame clones and leaves some out. This sample carries 89,000 or so clones, approximately 85% of them seen once, and the ten largest clones take around 3.5%. Sequencing used peripheral blood, obtained from a patient treated with radiotherapy plus ipilimumab. The receptors were gathered from a human donor with non-small cell lung cancer who had a partial response to radiotherapy plus ipilimumab.

J is TRBJ1-1 and V is TRBV18; 7 bases fit TRBD1. This CDR3 spans 16 amino acids. Germline V gene lookup returns CDR1 KGHSH and CDR2 LQKENI. V lost 4 bases and J lost 0; bases outside the gene matches: 8. For the CDR3, the DNA is TGTGCCAGCTCACTAGGCAGGGGGAATTTGAACACTGAAGCTTTCTTT. It encodes CASSLGRGNLNTEAFF.

The rearrangement joins TRBV30 to TRBJ1-1; TRBD1 aligns across 7 bases. The trim removed 5 bases at V and 3 bases at J, leaving 3 bases unmatched. The germline CDR1 and CDR2 sequences are GTSNPN and SVGIG (reference sequence). The CDR3 length is 12 residues. CDR3 amino acids: CAWDREYTEAFF. In nucleotides, the CDR3 is TGTGCCTGGGACAGGGAATACACTGAAGCTTTCTTT.

This clone was recorded a few times. This rearrangement joins TRBV7-2 to TRBJ1-5, with 7 bases lining up with TRBD1. Germline V gene lookup returns CDR1 SGHTA and CDR2 FQGNSA. The CDR3 loop spans 14 amino acids. Trimming cost V 3 bases and J 5 bases; bases outside gene matches: 4. The CDR3 spells CASSFDRVHQPQHF. The CDR3 region has the DNA TGTGCCAGCAGCTTCGACAGGGTTCATCAGCCCCAGCATTTT.

The chain combines TRBV5-1 with TRBJ2-7; 9 bases map to TRBD1. The CDR3 loop spans 15 amino acids. The junction had 4 bases not matched to a gene; V was cut back by 2 bases and J by 1 base. Looked up from germline, CDR1 is SGHRS and CDR2 is YFSETQ. The CDR3 is CASSFLGQGSYEQYF. Here the CDR3 DNA reads TGCGCCAGCAGCTTCCTAGGACAGGGGTCCTACGAGCAGTACTTC.

This chain links TRBV6-6 with TRBJ1-2; D might be TRBD1 (5 bases). From germline, CDR1 is MNHNY and CDR2 SVGAGI (reference sequence). There are 13 residues in the CDR3. Trimming removed 5 bases at V and 5 bases at J, with 12 bases between. As DNA, the CDR3 is TGTGCCAGCAGTCCCGGCGGGGGGTATGGCTACACCTTC. This gives the protein CASSPGGGYGYTF.

The rearrangement uses TRBV29-1 and TRBJ2-5; 7 bases align to TRBD1. The CDR3 contains 14 residues. Germline CDR1 is SQVTM and CDR2 is ANQGSEA. Trimming cost V 1 base and J 5 bases; bases outside gene matches: 7. The CDR3: CSVEVTRGSETQYF. The CDR3, as DNA: TGCAGCGTTGAAGTTACCAGGGGGAGCGAGACCCAGTACTTC.

There are a few counts of this clone. The V gene is TRBV19, the J gene TRBJ1-5; 8 bases are shared with TRBD1. The CDR3 sequence is 17 residues long. The V gene's germline CDR1 is LNHDA and CDR2 SQIVND (reference sequence). V was pared by 8 bases and J by 4 bases, with 16 bases of the junction left unmatched. The CDR3 sequence is CASQNGYGTGANQPQHF. The CDR3 DNA sequence: TGTGCCAGTCAAAATGGCTATGGGACAGGTGCTAATCAGCCCCAGCATTTT.

The rearrangement uses TRBV6-6 and TRBJ2-7; 11 nucleotides match TRBD1. The V and J ends lost 2 bases and 3 bases, in that order; junction bases with no gene match: 0. This CDR3 contains 14 residues. The V gene's germline CDR1 is MNHNY and CDR2 SVGAGI (reference sequence). CDR3 residues: CASSYGTGGYEQYF. CDR3 DNA sequence: TGTGCCAGCAGTTACGGGACAGGGGGCTACGAGCAGTACTTC.

J is TRBJ1-1 and V is TRBV7-9; the match to TRBD1 covers 7 bases. The germline CDR1 and CDR2 sequences are SEHNR and FQNEAQ (reference sequence). This CDR3 is built from 14 residues. V dropped 4 bases and J dropped 2; count of bases not matched to a gene: 4. The CDR3 nucleotides are TGTGCCAGCAGCTCCACAGGGGTTAACACTGAAGCTTTCTTT. This codes for CASSSTGVNTEAFF.